This T cell receptor (beta chain) came from a study of cytomegalovirus exposure and HLA in healthy donors. Per the germline V gene, CDR1 is MNHEY and CDR2 is SVGAGI. The CDR3 contains 14 residues. V lost 1 base and J lost 4, with 10 bases in between. With 60 Vbeta and 13 Jbeta primers, the PCR was carried out. The protocol was immunoSEQ multiplex PCR, while the TCRdb copy is restricted to in-frame clones and leaves out a portion. The data hold about 190,000 clones, with over 9.5% observed a single time. Only a few counts were recorded for this clone. This chain links TRBV6-5 with TRBJ1-2, with a possible D match to TRBD1 (6 bases). The TCR was taken from a man aged 50 or older in good health and CMV-seropositive. The specimen sequenced was PBMCs. CDR3 amino acids: CASSYFRGSYGYTF. For the CDR3, the DNA is TGTGCCAGCAGTTACTTCAGGGGAAGCTATGGCTACACCTTC.